The source of this TCR beta chain is a study of control samples from healthy donors and cancer patients. There are 13 residues in the CDR3. V lost 0 bases and J 7 bases, leaving 8 bases between the germline ends. Germline loops: CDR1 WNHNN, CDR2 SYGVQD (reference sequence). TCRdb keeps only in-frame clones here, not all; method: immunoSEQ multiplex PCR. The sample contains 100,000 to 150,000 clones, around 93% of which appear only once. Sequenced: blood. This clonotype originated in a man between 18 and 29 years old in good health. This rearrangement joins TRBV10-1 to TRBJ2-3; D is possibly TRBD1 or TRBD2 (5 bases each). CDR3 amino acids: CASSESQGHTQYF. Written as DNA, the CDR3 is TGCGCCAGCAGTGAGTCCCAGGGACATACGCAGTATTTT.